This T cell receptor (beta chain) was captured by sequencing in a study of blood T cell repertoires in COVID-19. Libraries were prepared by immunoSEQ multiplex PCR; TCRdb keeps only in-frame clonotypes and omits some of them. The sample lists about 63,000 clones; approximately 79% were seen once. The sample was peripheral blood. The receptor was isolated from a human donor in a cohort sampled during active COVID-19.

CDR3 nucleotide sequence: TGTGCCAGCAGTGACCTCAGAAGACAGGGGGCAGACACTGAAGCTTTCTTT. This gives the protein CASSDLRRQGADTEAFF. The V gene is TRBV28, the J gene TRBJ1-1; 10 nucleotides match TRBD1. Germline assignment: CDR1 MDHEN and CDR2 SYDVKM. The CDR3 covers 17 residues. The J segment lost 3 bases and the V segment lost 5 bases, leaving 12 bases of the junction unmatched.